A selection of T cell receptor beta chains follows, all from one sample in a study of CD8 T cells in ankylosing spondylitis. MiXCR was run by TCRdb on the 5' RACE reads, yielding one entry per CDR3 protein. Of 200,000 to 250,000 distinct CDR3 sequences in the sample, 7.3% were seen once. Sequences were obtained from blood, either unsorted or a sorted T cell fraction (not recorded which). These receptors all stem from a male donor with ankylosing spondylitis. Both conserved end residues are part of each CDR3. Each record gives: CDR3 DNA, CDR3 protein, V gene, D gene, clone size, J gene. The D gene is left open where the match is weak. Part of the rows lack a size; the others show once, few, many or a class for expanded clones.

CDR3 DNA: TGTGCCAGCAGCTTAGTTCGGGGGGCTATGGAGACCCAGTACTTC
CDR3 protein: CASSLVRGAMETQYF
V gene: TRBV7-2
D gene: -
clone size: many
J gene: TRBJ2-5

CDR3 DNA: TGTGCCAGCACCAGCGTACAGGGGGATGAGCAGTTCTTC
CDR3 protein: CASTSVQGDEQFF
V gene: TRBV5-4
D gene: TRBD1
clone size: few
J gene: TRBJ2-1

CDR3 DNA: TGTGCCATCAGTGATCACAGGGTGTCCTACGAGCAGTACTTC
CDR3 protein: CAISDHRVSYEQYF
V gene: TRBV10-3
D gene: -
clone size: many
J gene: TRBJ2-7

CDR3 DNA: TGTGCCAGCAGCTTACAGGGGGGACTACAGTCCCAAGAGACCCAGTACTTC
CDR3 protein: CASSLQGGLQSQETQYF
V gene: TRBV11-3
D gene: -
clone size: many
J gene: TRBJ2-5

CDR3 DNA: TGTGCCAGCAGCACGGCCGGGAGCTCCTACGAGCAGTACTTC
CDR3 protein: CASSTAGSSYEQYF
V gene: TRBV6-1
D gene: -
clone size: -
J gene: TRBJ2-7

CDR3 DNA: TGTGCCAGCAGCTTGGCCACCGGAGTGGAGCAGTACTTC
CDR3 protein: CASSLATGVEQYF
V gene: TRBV5-4
D gene: -
clone size: few
J gene: TRBJ2-7

CDR3 DNA: TGTGCCAGCAGCTTAATTTACAGGGGCGGGTACGAGCAGTACTTC
CDR3 protein: CASSLIYRGGYEQYF
V gene: TRBV11-2
D gene: TRBD1
clone size: many
J gene: TRBJ2-7

CDR3 DNA: TGTGCCAGCAGTTATGTCGGGAGCTCCAATGAGCAGTTCTTC
CDR3 protein: CASSYVGSSNEQFF
V gene: TRBV12-3/TRBV12-4
D gene: -
clone size: many
J gene: TRBJ2-1

CDR3 DNA: TGTGCCAGCAGCTCCCGGACTAGCGGGAGGGCAGGAGAGACCCAGTACTTC
CDR3 protein: CASSSRTSGRAGETQYF
V gene: TRBV7-6
D gene: TRBD2
clone size: -
J gene: TRBJ2-5

CDR3 DNA: TGTGCCAGCAGCTTGAAGTCGCAGTACTTC
CDR3 protein: CASSLKSQYF
V gene: TRBV7-8
D gene: -
clone size: many
J gene: TRBJ2-5

CDR3 DNA: TGTGCCAGCAATCGACTAGCGGGAGGAGAGACCCAGTACTTC
CDR3 protein: CASNRLAGGETQYF
V gene: TRBV6-2/TRBV6-3
D gene: TRBD2
clone size: many
J gene: TRBJ2-5

CDR3 DNA: TGCGCCAGCAGCTCAGGGGGCTGGGGGAACATGAACACTGAAGCTTTCTTT
CDR3 protein: CASSSGGWGNMNTEAFF
V gene: TRBV5-1
D gene: TRBD1
clone size: many
J gene: TRBJ1-1

CDR3 DNA: TGCGCCAGCAGCCAAGGGACTAGCTCAATTACGCCCCGGGATACGCAGTATTTT
CDR3 protein: CASSQGTSSITPRDTQYF
V gene: TRBV4-1
D gene: TRBD2
clone size: many
J gene: TRBJ2-3

CDR3 DNA: TGTGCCAGCAGCGCGGGACAGGGGGCCGCCGGGGAGCTGTTTTTT
CDR3 protein: CASSAGQGAAGELFF
V gene: TRBV11-2
D gene: TRBD1
clone size: many
J gene: TRBJ2-2

CDR3 DNA: TGCAGCCACAACTGGGAGGCAGATACGCAGTATTTT
CDR3 protein: CSHNWEADTQYF
V gene: TRBV29-1
D gene: -
clone size: many
J gene: TRBJ2-3

CDR3 DNA: TGCGCCAGCAGCCAGGCCTTGGGAGGGAGATTAAGAGAGCAGTACTTC
CDR3 protein: CASSQALGGRLREQYF
V gene: TRBV4-3
D gene: TRBD2
clone size: few
J gene: TRBJ2-7

CDR3 DNA: TGTGCCAGCAGGCATACTAGCGGGAGGATGGATACGCAGTATTTT
CDR3 protein: CASRHTSGRMDTQYF
V gene: TRBV28
D gene: TRBD2
clone size: many
J gene: TRBJ2-3

CDR3 DNA: TGTGCCAGCAGCTCCGGGACAGCCCTCTATGGCTACACCTTC
CDR3 protein: CASSSGTALYGYTF
V gene: TRBV7-9
D gene: TRBD1
clone size: many
J gene: TRBJ1-2

CDR3 DNA: TGTGCCAGCTATACGTCGGCACGAACCACAGATACGCAGTATTTT
CDR3 protein: CASYTSARTTDTQYF
V gene: TRBV11-2
D gene: -
clone size: few
J gene: TRBJ2-3

CDR3 DNA: TGTGCCAGCAGCTTGGGAGTGACAGGTTTCACAGATACGCAGTATTTT
CDR3 protein: CASSLGVTGFTDTQYF
V gene: TRBV5-5
D gene: -
clone size: many
J gene: TRBJ2-3